This T cell receptor beta chain derives from a study of regulatory T cells in long-lasting Graves disease. The overall study: The antithyroid drugs taken by newly diagnosed Graves' patients had been used for under 3 months.

Study results and caveats: TRBV28, TRBJ1-2 and TRBJ2-5 were favored in persistent disease.

With iRepertoire HTBI primers and Arm-PCR of CDR3 regions, TCR beta libraries were built. TCRdb itself ran the multiplex PCR reads through MiXCR, one entry per CDR3 protein. The data show about 540,000 distinct CDR3 sequences, less than 15% seen once. The time point is: newly diagnosed GD, antithyroid drugs for less than 3 months. The TCR library was made from RNA that had been extracted from PBMCs in TRIzol. Germline V CDR1 and CDR2: SNHLY, FYNNEI. The V segment lost 7 bases and the J segment 8 bases; nucleotides outside the gene matches: 13. This CDR3 contains 15 residues. This clonotype has ten or more counts. Its antigen remains unidentified. This sample also appeared in a second study, on T cells in Graves' hyperthyroidism and ophthalmopathy. That study reports: Uncontrolled infection, other autoimmune disease, pregnancy or lactation barred patients from enrollment. HTBI primers were the set used in a first-round RT-PCR of the TCR CDR3.

This rearrangement joins TRBV2 to TRBJ1-2; 10 bases map to TRBD1. Sequencing used peripheral blood mononuclear cells (PBMCs), obtained at new diagnosis, from a patient treated with antithyroid drugs. The clonotype was recovered from a man aged 25-45 years with Graves disease. This chain's CDR3 is CASNKMDRGLRGYTF. DNA for the CDR3: TGTGCCAGCAATAAGATGGACAGGGGGTTACGGGGCTACACCTTC.